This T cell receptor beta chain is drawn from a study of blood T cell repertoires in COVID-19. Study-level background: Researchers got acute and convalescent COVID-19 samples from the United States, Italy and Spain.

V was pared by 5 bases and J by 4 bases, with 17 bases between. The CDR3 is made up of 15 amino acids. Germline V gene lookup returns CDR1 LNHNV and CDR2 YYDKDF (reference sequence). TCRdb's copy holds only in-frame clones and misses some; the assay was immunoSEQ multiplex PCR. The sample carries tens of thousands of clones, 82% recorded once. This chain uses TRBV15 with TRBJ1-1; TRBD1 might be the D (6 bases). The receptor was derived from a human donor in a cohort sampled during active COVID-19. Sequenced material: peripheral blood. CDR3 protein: CATSGETGGGTEAFF. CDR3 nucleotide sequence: TGTGCCACCAGCGGGGAGACAGGAGGAGGCACTGAAGCTTTCTTT.